Each of the 10 T cell receptor beta chains below was sequenced from the same sample in a study of T cell responses to AZD1222 COVID-19 vaccine. Only in-frame clones appear in the TCRdb table, and some are missing; sequencing was by immunoSEQ multiplex PCR. The table records 130,000 or so clones, 85% to 95% of them present only once. Material: peripheral blood, obtained on day 0 of AZD1222 vaccination. These receptors were taken from an adult in good health.

The chain joins TRBV3-1 (or the pseudogene TRBV3-2) to TRBJ2-1; 8 bases align to TRBD2. V trimming: 2 bases; J trimming: 8 bases; junction bases outside the gene matches: 11. The length of the CDR3 is 16 residues. The V gene's germline CDR1 is LGHDT and CDR2 YNNKEL (reference sequence). CDR3 residues: CASSQPFGGAMDEQFF. For the CDR3, the DNA is TGTGCCAGCAGCCAACCTTTCGGGGGGGCCATGGATGAGCAGTTCTTC.

The gene calls are TRBV11-2 and TRBJ1-5; 7 bases fit TRBD1. The CDR3 length is 13 residues. The V gene's germline CDR1 is SGHAT and CDR2 FQNNGV. V shed 7 bases, J shed 4 bases, and the junction held 4 bases outside the gene matches. CDR3 coding DNA: TGTGCCAGCACAGACAGGGCAAATCAGCCCCAGCATTTT. Its translation: CASTDRANQPQHF.

The chain has TRBV7-6 and TRBJ2-3, with 10 bases aligning to TRBD2. Germline V gives CDR1 SGHVS, CDR2 FNYEAQ. Trimming took 3 bases from V and 2 from J; bases not matched to a gene: 14. The CDR3 is made up of 19 amino acids. CDR3 in amino acids: CASSFPTLPSGGVTDTQYF. For the CDR3, the DNA is TGTGCCAGCAGCTTCCCCACTTTACCTAGCGGGGGAGTCACAGATACGCAGTATTTT.

The chain couples TRBV15 to TRBJ2-4, with D tentatively TRBD2 (6 bases). Germline V gene data show CDR1 as LNHNV and CDR2 as YYDKDF (reference sequence). The V end was cut by 8 bases, the J end by 3 bases, with 14 bases between. This CDR3 has 14 residues. CDR3 amino acids: CATAEGQFKNIQYF. DNA of the CDR3: TGTGCCACCGCGGAGGGGCAGTTCAAAAACATTCAGTACTTC.

The genes are TRBV5-4 and TRBJ2-1, with a possible D match to TRBD2 (5 bases). This CDR3 comprises 14 residues. V was trimmed by 1 base and J by 8 bases, leaving 13 bases between them. Germline V gene data show CDR1 as SGHNT and CDR2 as YYREEE (reference sequence). Written as DNA, the CDR3 is TGTGCCAGCAGCTTGTATGGGAGAAACTATGAGCAGTTCTTC. The encoded protein is CASSLYGRNYEQFF.

The chain combines TRBV5-1 with TRBJ2-1; 9 bases match TRBD2. Germline V gives CDR1 SGHRS, CDR2 YFSETQ. The V segment lost 0 bases and the J segment 4 bases; nucleotides outside the gene matches: 2. CDR3 length: 15 amino acids. The DNA of the CDR3 is TGCGCCAGCAGCTTGGCAGCGGGGGGATACAATGAGCAGTTCTTC. This translates into CASSLAAGGYNEQFF.

The V gene is TRBV6-5, the J gene TRBJ1-1; D call uncertain. The CDR3 extends over 13 amino acids. In germline, CDR1 is MNHEY, CDR2 SVGAGI. Trimming pared 8 bases from V and 2 bases from J, leaving 12 bases between. The CDR3 DNA sequence: TGTGCCAGCTTTGGACGGATAAACACTGAAGCTTTCTTT. Amino acid sequence: CASFGRINTEAFF.

This chain uses TRBV27 with TRBJ2-7, with 10 nucleotides matching TRBD2. J gave up 6 bases and V 3 bases, and 5 bases lay outside the gene matches. CDR1 is MNHEY, CDR2 SMNVEV, per germline (reference sequence). The CDR3 covers 14 residues. The CDR3 is CASSFSGRSGEQYF. CDR3 in DNA: TGTGCCAGCAGTTTTAGCGGGAGGTCGGGCGAGCAGTACTTC.

This clone was counted once. The chain joins TRBV6-2 or TRBV6-3 to TRBJ2-1, with 8 positions matching TRBD1. The CDR3 spans 14 residues. Losses at the gene ends were 6 bases for V and 3 bases for J; bases not matched to a gene: 4. Germline V lookup: CDR1 MNHEY, CDR2 SVGEGT. CDR3 sequence (DNA): TGTGCCAGCAGCGGACAGGGTAGCTACAATGAGCAGTTCTTC. It encodes CASSGQGSYNEQFF.

This chain uses TRBV7-3 with TRBJ1-5, with D tentatively TRBD1 (5 bases). CDR1 SGHTA and CDR2 FQGTGA come from the germline V gene. V was trimmed by 0 bases and J by 9 bases, leaving 9 bases between them. This CDR3 comprises 13 residues. In DNA form, the CDR3 reads TGTGCCAGCAGCTTAACCGGGGCACCGCCCCAGCATTTT. This sequence encodes CASSLTGAPPQHF. The full variable domain, in which reference TRBV7-3 and TRBJ1-5 provide the parts outside the CDR3, is GAGVSQTPSNKVTEKGKYVELRCDPISGHTALYWYRQSLGQGPEFLIYFQGTGAADDSGLPNDRFFAVRPEGSVSTLKIQRTERGDSAVYLCASSLTGAPPQHFGDGTRLSIL.